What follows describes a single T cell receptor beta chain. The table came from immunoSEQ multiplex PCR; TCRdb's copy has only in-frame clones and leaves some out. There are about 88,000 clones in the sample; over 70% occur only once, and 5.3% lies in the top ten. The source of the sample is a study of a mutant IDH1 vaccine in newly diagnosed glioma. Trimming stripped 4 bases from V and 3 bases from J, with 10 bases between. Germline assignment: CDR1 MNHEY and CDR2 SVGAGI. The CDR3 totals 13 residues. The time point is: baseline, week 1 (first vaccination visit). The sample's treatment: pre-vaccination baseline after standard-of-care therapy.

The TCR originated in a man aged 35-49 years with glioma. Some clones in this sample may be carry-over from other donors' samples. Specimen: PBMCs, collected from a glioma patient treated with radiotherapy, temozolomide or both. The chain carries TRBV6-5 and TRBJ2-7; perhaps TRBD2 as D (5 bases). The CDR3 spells CASSSAGNYEQYF. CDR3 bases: TGTGCCAGCAGTTCCGCCGGGAACTACGAGCAGTACTTC.